This T cell receptor (beta chain) was sequenced for a study of CD4 T cells in relation to SARS-CoV-2 and coronaviruses. Assay used: immunoSEQ multiplex PCR; TCRdb lists only in-frame clones, some missing. The sample includes roughly 68,000 clones, 90% to 95% of them seen just once. Before the COVID-19 pandemic, during about 2011-2019, CD4+ T cells were taken from unexposed donors. Naive and memory CD4+ T cells were separated from cryopreserved PBMCs. The CDR3 runs 16 residues. The germline V gene encodes CDR1 MNHEY and CDR2 SVGEGT. After removal of 5 bases from V and 0 bases from J, the junction contained 9 bases not matched to a gene. Findings and caveats of the study: Pre-pandemic and post-infection samples never came from the same donor. Roughly 65% of donors had memory CD4+ clonotypes crossrecognizing SARS-CoV-2 and common cold coronavirus spike.

Turning to this clone: No antigen is known for it.

The rearrangement links TRBV6-2 or TRBV6-3 to TRBJ2-7, with 8 bases matching TRBD2. Material for sequencing was naive CD4+ T cells from PBMCs. Specified subset: naive CD4+ T cells isolated by negative enrichment. The clonotype comes from a human donor in good health. DNA of the CDR3: TGTGCCAGCAGTGGCAGACTAGCGTCAAACTCCTACGAGCAGTACTTC. Protein product: CASSGRLASNSYEQYF.